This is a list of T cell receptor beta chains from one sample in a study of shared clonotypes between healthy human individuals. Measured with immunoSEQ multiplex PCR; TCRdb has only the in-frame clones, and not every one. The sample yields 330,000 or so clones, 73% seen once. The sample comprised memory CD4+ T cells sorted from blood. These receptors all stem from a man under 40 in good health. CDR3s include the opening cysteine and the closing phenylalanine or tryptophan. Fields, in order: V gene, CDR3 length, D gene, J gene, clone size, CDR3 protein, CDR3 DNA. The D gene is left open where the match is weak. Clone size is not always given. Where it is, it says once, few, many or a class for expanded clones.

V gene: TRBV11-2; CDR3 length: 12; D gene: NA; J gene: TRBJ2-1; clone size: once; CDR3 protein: CASSTSWGEQFF; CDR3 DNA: TGTGCCAGCAGCACAAGTTGGGGTGAGCAGTTCTTC
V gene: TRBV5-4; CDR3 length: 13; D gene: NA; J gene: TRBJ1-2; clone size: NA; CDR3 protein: CASSSDPRSGYTF; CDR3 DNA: TGTGCCAGCAGCTCTGACCCCCGGAGCGGCTACACCTTC
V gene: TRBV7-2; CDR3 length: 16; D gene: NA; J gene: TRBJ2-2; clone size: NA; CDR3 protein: CASSPGRGLDTGELFF; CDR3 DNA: TGTGCCAGCAGCCCAGGGCGGGGCCTAGACACCGGGGAGCTGTTTTTT
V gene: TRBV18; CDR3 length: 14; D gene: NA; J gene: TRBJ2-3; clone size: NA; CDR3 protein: CASSPGSGSDTQYF; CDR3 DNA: TGTGCCAGCTCACCAGGGAGCGGGTCAGATACGCAGTATTTT
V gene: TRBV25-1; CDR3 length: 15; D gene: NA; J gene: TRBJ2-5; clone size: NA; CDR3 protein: CASSDRRTLQETQYF; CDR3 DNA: TGTGCCAGCAGTGACAGACGGACACTCCAAGAGACCCAGTACTTC
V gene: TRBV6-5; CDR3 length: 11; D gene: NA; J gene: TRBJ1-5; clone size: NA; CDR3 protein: CASGIGQPQHF; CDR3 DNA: TGTGCCAGCGGGATCGGTCAGCCCCAGCATTTT
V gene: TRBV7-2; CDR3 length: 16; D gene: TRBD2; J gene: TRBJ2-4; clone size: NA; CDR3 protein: CASSPRSGITKNIQYF; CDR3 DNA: TGTGCCAGCAGCCCAAGGAGCGGGATCACCAAAAACATTCAGTACTTC
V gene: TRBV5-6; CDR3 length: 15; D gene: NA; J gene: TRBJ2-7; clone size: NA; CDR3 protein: CASSSPPRAPYEQYF; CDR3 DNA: TGTGCCAGCAGCTCCCCCCCACGGGCTCCCTACGAGCAGTACTTC
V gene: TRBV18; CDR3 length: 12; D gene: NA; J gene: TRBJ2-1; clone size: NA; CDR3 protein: CASSPSMNEQFF; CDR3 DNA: TGTGCCAGCTCACCTTCGATGAATGAGCAGTTCTTC
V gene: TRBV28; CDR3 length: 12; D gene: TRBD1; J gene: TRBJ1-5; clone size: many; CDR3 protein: CASGTVNQPQHF; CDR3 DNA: TGTGCCAGCGGGACAGTTAATCAGCCCCAGCATTTT
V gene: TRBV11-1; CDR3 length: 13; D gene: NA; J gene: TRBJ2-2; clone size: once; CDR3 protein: CASSLSGGGELFF; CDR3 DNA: TGTGCCAGCAGCTTATCCGGTGGCGGGGAGCTGTTTTTT
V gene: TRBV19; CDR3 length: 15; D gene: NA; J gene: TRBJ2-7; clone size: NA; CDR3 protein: CASSYDSQSSYEQYF; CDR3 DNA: TGTGCCAGTAGTTACGACTCCCAGAGCTCCTACGAGCAGTACTTC
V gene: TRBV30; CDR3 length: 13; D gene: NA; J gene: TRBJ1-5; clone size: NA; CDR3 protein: CAWSVTQGQPQHF; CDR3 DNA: TGTGCCTGGAGTGTAACCCAGGGGCAGCCCCAGCATTTT
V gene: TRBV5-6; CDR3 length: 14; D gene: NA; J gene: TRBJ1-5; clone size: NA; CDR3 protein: CASSLGQNNQPQHF; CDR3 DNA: TGTGCCAGCAGCTTAGGTCAGAACAATCAGCCCCAGCATTTT
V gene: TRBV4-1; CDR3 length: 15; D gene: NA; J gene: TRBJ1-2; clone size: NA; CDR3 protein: CASSLATAGYYGYTF; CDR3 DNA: TGCGCCAGCAGCCTTGCGACAGCCGGATACTATGGCTACACCTTC
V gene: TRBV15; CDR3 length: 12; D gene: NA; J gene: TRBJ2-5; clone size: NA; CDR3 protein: CATSRVQETQYF; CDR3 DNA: TGTGCCACCAGCAGGGTCCAAGAGACCCAGTACTTC
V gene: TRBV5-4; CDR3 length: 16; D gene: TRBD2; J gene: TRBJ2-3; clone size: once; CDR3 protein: CASSLKTSGPTDTQYF; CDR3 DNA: TGTGCCAGCAGCCTTAAGACTAGCGGTCCAACAGATACGCAGTATTTT
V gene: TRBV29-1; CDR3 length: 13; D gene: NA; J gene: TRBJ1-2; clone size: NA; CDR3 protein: CSVVSGDNYGYTF; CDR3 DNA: TGCAGCGTCGTATCAGGGGACAACTATGGCTACACCTTC
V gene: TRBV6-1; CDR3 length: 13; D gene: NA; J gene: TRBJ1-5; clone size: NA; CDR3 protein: CASSGQTIEPQHF; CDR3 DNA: TGTGCCAGCAGTGGACAGACGATCGAGCCCCAGCATTTT
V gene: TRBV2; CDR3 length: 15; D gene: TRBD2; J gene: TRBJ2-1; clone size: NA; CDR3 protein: CASSPGRLIGNEQFF; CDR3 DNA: TGTGCCAGCAGTCCCGGGAGGTTAATAGGCAATGAGCAGTTCTTC
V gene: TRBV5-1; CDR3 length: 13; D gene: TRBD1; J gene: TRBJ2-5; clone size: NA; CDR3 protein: CASSEQGLETQYF; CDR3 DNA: TGCGCCAGCAGCGAACAGGGGCTGGAGACCCAGTACTTC
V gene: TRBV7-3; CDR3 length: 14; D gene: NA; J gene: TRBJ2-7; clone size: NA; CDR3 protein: CASSPTARSYEQYF; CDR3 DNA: TGTGCCAGCAGCCCCACCGCAAGATCCTACGAGCAGTACTTC
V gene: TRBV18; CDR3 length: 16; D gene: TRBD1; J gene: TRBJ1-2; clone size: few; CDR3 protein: CASSLTDRDNNYGYTF; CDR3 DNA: TGTGCCAGCTCCCTTACGGACAGGGATAATAACTATGGCTACACCTTC
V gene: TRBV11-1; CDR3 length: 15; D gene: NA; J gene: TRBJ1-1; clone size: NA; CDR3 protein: CASSLRGSGNTEAFF; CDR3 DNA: TGTGCCAGCAGCTTACGTGGCAGCGGGAACACTGAAGCTTTCTTT
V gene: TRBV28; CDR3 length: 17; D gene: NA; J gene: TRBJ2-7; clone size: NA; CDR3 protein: CASSLSGWTETNYEQYF; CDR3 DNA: TGTGCCAGCAGTTTATCGGGGTGGACAGAGACAAACTACGAGCAGTACTTC
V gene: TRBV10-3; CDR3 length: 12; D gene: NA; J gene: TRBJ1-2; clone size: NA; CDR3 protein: CAISGTNYGYTF; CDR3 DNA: TGTGCCATCAGTGGAACGAACTATGGCTACACCTTC
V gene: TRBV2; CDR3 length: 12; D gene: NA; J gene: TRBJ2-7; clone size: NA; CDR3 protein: CASYSAGYEQYF; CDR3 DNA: TGTGCCAGCTATAGCGCCGGGTACGAGCAGTACTTC
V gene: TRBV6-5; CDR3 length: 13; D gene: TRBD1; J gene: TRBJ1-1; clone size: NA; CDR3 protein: CASSGQGKLEAFF; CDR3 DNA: TGTGCCAGCAGTGGACAGGGCAAACTTGAAGCTTTCTTT
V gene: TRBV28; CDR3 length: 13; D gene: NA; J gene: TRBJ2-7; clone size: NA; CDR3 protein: CASSTTQAYEQYF; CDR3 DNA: TGTGCCAGCAGTACGACCCAAGCCTACGAGCAGTACTTC
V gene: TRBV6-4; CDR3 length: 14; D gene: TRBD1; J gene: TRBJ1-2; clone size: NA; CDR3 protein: CASSDGTGLYGYTF; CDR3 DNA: TGTGCCAGCAGTGATGGGACAGGGCTCTATGGCTACACCTTC
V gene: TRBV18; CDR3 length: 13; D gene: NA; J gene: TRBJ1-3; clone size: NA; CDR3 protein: CASSPGPGNTIYF; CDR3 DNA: TGTGCCAGCTCGCCGGGGCCTGGAAACACCATATATTTT
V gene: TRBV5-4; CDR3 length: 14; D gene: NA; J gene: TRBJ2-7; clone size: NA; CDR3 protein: CASSPRGSTYEQYF; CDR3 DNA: TGTGCCAGCAGCCCAAGGGGCAGTACCTACGAGCAGTACTTC
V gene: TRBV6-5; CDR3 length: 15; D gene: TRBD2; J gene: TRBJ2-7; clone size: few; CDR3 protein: CASSYSRDYFYEQYF; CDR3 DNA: TGTGCCAGCAGTTACTCCCGGGACTACTTCTACGAGCAGTACTTC
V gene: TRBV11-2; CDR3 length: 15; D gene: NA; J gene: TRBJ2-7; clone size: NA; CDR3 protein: CASSQLRDRAYEQYF; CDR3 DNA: TGTGCCAGCAGCCAACTGCGGGACAGAGCCTACGAGCAGTACTTC
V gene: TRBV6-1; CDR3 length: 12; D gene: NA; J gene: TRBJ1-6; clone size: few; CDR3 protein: CASRRGDSPLHF; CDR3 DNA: TGTGCCAGCAGGAGGGGGGACTCACCCCTCCACTTT
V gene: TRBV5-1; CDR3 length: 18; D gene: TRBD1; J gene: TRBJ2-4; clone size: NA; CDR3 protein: CASSLGDNAGGSKNIQYF; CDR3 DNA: TGCGCCAGCAGCCTAGGCGACAATGCAGGGGGTTCCAAAAACATTCAGTACTTC
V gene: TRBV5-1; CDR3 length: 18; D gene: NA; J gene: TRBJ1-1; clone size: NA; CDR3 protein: CASSLRQPGRTMNTEAFF; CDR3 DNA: TGCGCCAGCAGCTTGAGGCAGCCCGGGCGAACCATGAACACTGAAGCTTTCTTT
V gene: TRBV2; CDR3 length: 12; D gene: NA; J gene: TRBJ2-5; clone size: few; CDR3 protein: CARNSGQETQYF; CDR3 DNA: TGTGCCAGAAACAGTGGACAAGAGACCCAGTACTTC
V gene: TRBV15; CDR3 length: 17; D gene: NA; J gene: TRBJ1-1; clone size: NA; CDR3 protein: CATSRVRSRGLNTEAFF; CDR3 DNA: TGTGCCACCAGCAGAGTAAGGTCCCGGGGGCTGAACACTGAAGCTTTCTTT
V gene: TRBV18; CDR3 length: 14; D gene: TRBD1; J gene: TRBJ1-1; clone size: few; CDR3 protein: CASSLNRGHTEAFF; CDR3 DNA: TGTGCCAGCTCACTAAACAGGGGCCACACTGAAGCTTTCTTT
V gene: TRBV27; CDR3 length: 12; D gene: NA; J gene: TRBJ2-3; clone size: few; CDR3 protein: CASSYPWDTQYF; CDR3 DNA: TGTGCCAGCAGTTACCCTTGGGATACGCAGTATTTT
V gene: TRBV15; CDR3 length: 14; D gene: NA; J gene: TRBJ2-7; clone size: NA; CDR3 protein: CATSRGLGPYEQYF; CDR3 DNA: TGTGCCACCAGCAGGGGGCTGGGACCCTACGAGCAGTACTTC
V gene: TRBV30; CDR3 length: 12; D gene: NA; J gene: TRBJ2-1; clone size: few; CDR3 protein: CAWSALGVEQFF; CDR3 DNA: TGTGCCTGGAGTGCCTTAGGGGTTGAGCAGTTCTTC
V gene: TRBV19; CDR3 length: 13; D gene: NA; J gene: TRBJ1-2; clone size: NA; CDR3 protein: CASKRGVQDGYTF; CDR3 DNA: TGTGCCTCAAAAAGGGGGGTTCAGGATGGCTACACCTTC
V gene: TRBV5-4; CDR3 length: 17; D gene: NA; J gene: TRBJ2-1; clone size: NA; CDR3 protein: CASSLLSAASSYNEQFF; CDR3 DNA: TGTGCCAGCAGCTTGCTAAGTGCGGCCAGCTCCTACAATGAGCAGTTCTTC
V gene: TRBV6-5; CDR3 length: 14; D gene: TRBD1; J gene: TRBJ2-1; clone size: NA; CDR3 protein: CASRGQGGYNEQFF; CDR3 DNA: TGTGCCAGCCGGGGACAGGGGGGATACAATGAGCAGTTCTTC
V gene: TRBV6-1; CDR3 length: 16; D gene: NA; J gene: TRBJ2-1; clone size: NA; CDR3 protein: CASSERRSGEMDEQFF; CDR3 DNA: TGTGCCAGCAGTGAAAGGCGGTCAGGGGAGATGGATGAGCAGTTCTTC
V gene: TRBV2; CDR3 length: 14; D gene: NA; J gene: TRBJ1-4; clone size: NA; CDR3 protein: CASSDGRANEKLFF; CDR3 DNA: TGTGCCAGCAGTGACGGGAGGGCCAATGAAAAACTGTTTTTT
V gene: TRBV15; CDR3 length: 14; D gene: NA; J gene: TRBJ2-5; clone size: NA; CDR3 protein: CATTRGRNQETQYF; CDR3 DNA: TGTGCCACCACCCGTGGGCGGAACCAAGAGACCCAGTACTTC
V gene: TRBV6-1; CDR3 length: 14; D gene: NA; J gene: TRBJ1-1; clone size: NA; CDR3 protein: CASSLRVGYTEAFF; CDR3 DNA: TGTGCCAGCAGCCTAAGGGTAGGGTACACTGAAGCTTTCTTT
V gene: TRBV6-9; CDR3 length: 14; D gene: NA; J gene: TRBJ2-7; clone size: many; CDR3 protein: CASSSEPFSYEQYF; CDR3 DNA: TGTGCCAGCAGTTCAGAGCCATTCTCCTACGAGCAGTACTTC
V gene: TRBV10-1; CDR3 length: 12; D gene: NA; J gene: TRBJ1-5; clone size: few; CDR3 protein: CASSESGQPQHF; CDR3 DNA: TGCGCCAGCAGTGAGTCCGGACAGCCCCAGCATTTT
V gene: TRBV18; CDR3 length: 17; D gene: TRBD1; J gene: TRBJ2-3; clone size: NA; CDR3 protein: CASLLGTGSLGTDTQYF; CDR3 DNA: TGTGCCAGCTTACTCGGGACAGGGAGTCTAGGCACAGATACGCAGTATTTT
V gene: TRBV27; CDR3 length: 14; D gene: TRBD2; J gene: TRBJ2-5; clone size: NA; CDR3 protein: CATSSGRFRETQYF; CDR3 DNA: TGTGCCACCAGTAGCGGGAGATTTCGAGAGACCCAGTACTTC